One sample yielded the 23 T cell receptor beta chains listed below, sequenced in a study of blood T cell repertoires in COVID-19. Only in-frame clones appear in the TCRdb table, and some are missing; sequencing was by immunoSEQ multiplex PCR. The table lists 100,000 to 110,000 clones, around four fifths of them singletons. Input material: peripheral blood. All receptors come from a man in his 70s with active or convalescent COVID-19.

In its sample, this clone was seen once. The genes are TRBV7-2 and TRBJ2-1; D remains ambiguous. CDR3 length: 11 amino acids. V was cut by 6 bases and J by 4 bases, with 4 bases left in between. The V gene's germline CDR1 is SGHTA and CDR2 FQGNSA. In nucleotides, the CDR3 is TGTGCCAGCAGAACTTACAATGAGCAGTTCTTC. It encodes CASRTYNEQFF.

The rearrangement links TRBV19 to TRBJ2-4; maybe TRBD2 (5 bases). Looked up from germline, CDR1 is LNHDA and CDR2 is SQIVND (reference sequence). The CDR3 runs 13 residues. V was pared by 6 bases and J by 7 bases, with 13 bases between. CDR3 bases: TGTGCCAGTAGCCCGACGGGGTTGAACATTCAGTACTTC. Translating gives CASSPTGLNIQYF.

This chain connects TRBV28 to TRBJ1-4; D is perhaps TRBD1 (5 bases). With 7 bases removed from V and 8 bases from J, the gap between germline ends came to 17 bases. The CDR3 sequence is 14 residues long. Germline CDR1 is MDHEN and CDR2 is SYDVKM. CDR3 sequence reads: CASTTWGRLEKLFF. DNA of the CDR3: TGTGCCAGCACCACGTGGGGCAGATTAGAAAAACTGTTTTTT.

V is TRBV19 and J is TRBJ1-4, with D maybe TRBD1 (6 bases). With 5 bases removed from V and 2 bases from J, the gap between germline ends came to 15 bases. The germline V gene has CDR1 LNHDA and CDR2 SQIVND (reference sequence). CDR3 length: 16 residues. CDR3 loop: CASSFRLTGTNEKLFF. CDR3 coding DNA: TGTGCCAGTAGTTTCCGACTAACAGGGACTAATGAAAAACTGTTTTTT.

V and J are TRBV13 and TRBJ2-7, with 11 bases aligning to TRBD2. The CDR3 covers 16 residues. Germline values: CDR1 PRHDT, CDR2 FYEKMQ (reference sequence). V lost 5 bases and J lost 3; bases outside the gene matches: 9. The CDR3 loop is CASSTTSGGKFYEQYF. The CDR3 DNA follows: TGTGCCAGCAGCACCACTAGCGGGGGCAAATTCTACGAGCAGTACTTC.

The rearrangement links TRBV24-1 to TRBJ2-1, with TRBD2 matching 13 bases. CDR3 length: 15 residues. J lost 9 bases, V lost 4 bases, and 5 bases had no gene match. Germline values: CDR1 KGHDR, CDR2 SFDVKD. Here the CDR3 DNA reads TGTGCCACCAGTGACTGGACTAGCGGGGGCGCTGAGCAGTTCTTC. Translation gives CATSDWTSGGAEQFF.

CDR3 DNA sequence: TGTGCCAGCAGTTCCTTACTCTCGGGGAACGAGCAGTACTTC. This gives the protein CASSSLLSGNEQYF. The chain uses TRBV27 and TRBJ2-7, with a possible D match to TRBD2 (5 bases). The CDR3 has 14 residues. CDR1 is MNHEY, CDR2 SMNVEV, per germline (reference sequence). Deletions cut 4 bases from V and 5 bases from J, with 15 bases between.

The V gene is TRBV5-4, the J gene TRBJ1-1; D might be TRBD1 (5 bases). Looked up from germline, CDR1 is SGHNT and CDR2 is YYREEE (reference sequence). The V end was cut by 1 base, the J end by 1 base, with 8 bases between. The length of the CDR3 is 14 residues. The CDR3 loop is CASSLLTANTEAFF. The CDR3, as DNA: TGTGCCAGCAGCTTGTTGACAGCGAACACTGAAGCTTTCTTT.

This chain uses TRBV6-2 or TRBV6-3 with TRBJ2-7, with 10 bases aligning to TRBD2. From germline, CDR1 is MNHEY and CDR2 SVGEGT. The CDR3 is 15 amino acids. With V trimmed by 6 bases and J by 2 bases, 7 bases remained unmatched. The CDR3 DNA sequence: TGTGCCAGCAGCTCCGGGACTAGCGCTCCCTACGAGCAGTACTTC. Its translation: CASSSGTSAPYEQYF.

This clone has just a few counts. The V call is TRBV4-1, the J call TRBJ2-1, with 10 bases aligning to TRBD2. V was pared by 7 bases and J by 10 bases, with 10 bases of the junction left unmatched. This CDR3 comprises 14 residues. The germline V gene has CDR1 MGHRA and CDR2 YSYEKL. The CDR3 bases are TGCGCCAGCATGTCCACTAGCGGGAAGTGGGAGCAGTTCTTC. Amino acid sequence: CASMSTSGKWEQFF.

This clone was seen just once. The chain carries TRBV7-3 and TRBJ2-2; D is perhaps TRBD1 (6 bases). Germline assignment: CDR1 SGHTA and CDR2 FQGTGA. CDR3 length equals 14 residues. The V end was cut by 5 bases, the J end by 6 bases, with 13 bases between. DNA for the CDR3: TGTGCCAGCAGCAATAAGACAGGACCCGGGGAGCTGTTTTTT. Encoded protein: CASSNKTGPGELFF.

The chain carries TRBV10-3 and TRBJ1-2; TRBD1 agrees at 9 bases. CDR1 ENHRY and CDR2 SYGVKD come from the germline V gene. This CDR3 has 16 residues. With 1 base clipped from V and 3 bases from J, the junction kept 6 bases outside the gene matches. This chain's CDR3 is CAISEFGQGIDYGYTF. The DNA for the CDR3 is TGTGCCATCAGTGAGTTTGGACAGGGGATAGACTATGGCTACACCTTC.

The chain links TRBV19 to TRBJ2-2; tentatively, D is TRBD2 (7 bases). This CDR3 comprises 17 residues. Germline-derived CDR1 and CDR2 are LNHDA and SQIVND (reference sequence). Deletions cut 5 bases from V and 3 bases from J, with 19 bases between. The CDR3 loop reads CASSSPLRGAHTGELFF. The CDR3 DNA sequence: TGTGCCAGTAGTTCCCCGCTCCGGGGGGCCCACACCGGGGAGCTGTTTTTT. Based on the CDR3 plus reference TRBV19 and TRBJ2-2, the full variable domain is DGGITQSPKYLFRKEGQNVTLSCEQNLNHDAMYWYRQDPGQGLRLIYYSQIVNDFQKGDIAEGYSVSREKKESFPLTVTSAQKNPTAFYLCASSSPLRGAHTGELFFGEGSRLTVL.

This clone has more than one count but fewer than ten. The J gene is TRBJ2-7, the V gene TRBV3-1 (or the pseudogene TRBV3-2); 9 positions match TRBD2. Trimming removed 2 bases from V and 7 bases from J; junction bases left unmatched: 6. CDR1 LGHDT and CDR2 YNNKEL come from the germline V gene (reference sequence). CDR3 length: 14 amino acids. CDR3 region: CASSQTSGGREQYF. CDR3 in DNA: TGTGCCAGCAGCCAAACGAGCGGGGGGAGGGAGCAGTACTTC.

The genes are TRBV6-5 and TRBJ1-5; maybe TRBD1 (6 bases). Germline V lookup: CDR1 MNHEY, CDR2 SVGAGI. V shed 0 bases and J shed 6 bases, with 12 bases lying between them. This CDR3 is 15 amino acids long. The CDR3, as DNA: TGTGCCAGCAGTTACTCGTGGGGACAAGGTCAGCCCCAGCATTTT. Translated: CASSYSWGQGQPQHF.

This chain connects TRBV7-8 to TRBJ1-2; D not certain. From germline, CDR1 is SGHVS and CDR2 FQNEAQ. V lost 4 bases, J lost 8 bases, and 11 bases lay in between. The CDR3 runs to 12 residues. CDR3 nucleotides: TGTGCCAGCAGCTCTACCATGGAGGGCTACACCTTC. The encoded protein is CASSSTMEGYTF.

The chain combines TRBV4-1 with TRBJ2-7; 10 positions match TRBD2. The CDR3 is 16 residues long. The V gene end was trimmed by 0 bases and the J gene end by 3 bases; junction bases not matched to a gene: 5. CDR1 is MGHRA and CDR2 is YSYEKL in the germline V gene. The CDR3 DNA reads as TGCGCCAGCAGCCAAGAAAGGACTAGCGGCTACTACGAGCAGTACTTC. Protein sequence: CASSQERTSGYYEQYF.

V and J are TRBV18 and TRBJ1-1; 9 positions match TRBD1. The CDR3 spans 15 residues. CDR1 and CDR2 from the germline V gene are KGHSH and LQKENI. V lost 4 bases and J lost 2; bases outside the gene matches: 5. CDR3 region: CASSRQQGANTEAFF. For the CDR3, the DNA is TGTGCCAGCTCACGACAACAGGGGGCAAACACTGAAGCTTTCTTT.

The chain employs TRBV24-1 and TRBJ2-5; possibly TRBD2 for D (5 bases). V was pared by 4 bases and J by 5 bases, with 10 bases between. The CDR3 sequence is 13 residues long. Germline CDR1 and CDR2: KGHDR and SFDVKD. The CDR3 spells CATSERVRETQYF. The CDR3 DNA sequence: TGTGCCACCAGTGAGCGGGTTCGGGAGACCCAGTACTTC.

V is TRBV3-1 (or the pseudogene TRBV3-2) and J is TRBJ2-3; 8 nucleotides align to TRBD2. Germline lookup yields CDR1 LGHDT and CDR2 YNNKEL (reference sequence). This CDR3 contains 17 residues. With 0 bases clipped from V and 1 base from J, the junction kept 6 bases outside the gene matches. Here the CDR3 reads CASSQDGAGGRTDTQYF. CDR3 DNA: TGTGCCAGCAGCCAAGATGGGGCGGGAGGCCGCACAGATACGCAGTATTTT.

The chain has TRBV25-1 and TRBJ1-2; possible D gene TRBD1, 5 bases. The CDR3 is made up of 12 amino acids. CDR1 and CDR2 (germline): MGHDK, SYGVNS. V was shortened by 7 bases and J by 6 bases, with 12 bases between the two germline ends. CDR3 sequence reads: CASKQGTDGYTF. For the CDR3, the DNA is TGTGCCAGCAAGCAGGGAACGGATGGCTACACCTTC.

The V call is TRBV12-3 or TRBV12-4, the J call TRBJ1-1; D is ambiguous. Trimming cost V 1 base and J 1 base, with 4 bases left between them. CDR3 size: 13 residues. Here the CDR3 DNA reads TGTGCCAGCAGTTTAGGGGCGAACACTGAAGCTTTCTTT. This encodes CASSLGANTEAFF.

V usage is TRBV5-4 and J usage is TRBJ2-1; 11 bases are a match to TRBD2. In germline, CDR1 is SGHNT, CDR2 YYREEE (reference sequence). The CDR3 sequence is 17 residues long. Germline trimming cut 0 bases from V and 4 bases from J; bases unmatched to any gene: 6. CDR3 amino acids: CASSLAVAGGLYNEQFF. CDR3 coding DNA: TGTGCCAGCAGCTTGGCGGTAGCGGGAGGGCTATACAATGAGCAGTTCTTC. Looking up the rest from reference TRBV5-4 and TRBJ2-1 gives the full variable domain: ETGVTQSPTHLIKTRGQQVTLRCSSQSGHNTVSWYQQALGQGPQFIFQYYREEENGRGNFPPRFSGLQFPNYSSELNVNALELDDSALYLCASSLAVAGGLYNEQFFGPGTRLTVL.